This T cell receptor beta chain was captured in a study of cytomegalovirus exposure and HLA in healthy donors. The PCR made use of 60 Vbeta and 13 Jbeta primers. Sequencing used immunoSEQ multiplex PCR; TCRdb keeps in-frame clones, though not all of them. The table records about 170,000 clones, around 81% of them present only once. CDR3 length: 17 amino acids. Unmatched junction bases numbered 10, after V lost 2 bases and J lost 4 bases. Germline assignment: CDR1 GTSNPN and CDR2 SVGIG (reference sequence). This receptor was identified in a woman aged 18-29 years in good health and CMV-seropositive. The sequenced sample consisted of PBMCs. The chain joins TRBV30 to TRBJ2-5; 13 positions agree with TRBD2. As DNA, the CDR3 is TGTGCCTGGAGTAAGGGGGTCACTAGCGGGGGGGGAGAGACCCAGTACTTC. Translating gives CAWSKGVTSGGGETQYF.